A selection of T cell receptor beta chains follows, all from one sample in a study of blood T cell repertoires in COVID-19. The table came from immunoSEQ multiplex PCR; TCRdb's copy has only in-frame clones and leaves some out. Of approximately 410,000 clones in the sample, roughly 90% were seen once. Sample: peripheral blood. The receptor source for this set is a woman in her twenties or thirties with active or convalescent COVID-19. Each CDR3 is given with its conserved first and last residue. The D gene is left open where the match is weak. Size is omitted from some rows. Given values are once, few, many or a class for expanded clones.

clone size: NA; D gene: TRBD1; V gene: TRBV28; J gene: TRBJ1-2; CDR3 protein: CASSQGDRALYGYTF; CDR3 DNA: TGTGCCAGCAGTCAGGGCGACAGGGCCCTTTATGGCTACACCTTC
clone size: NA; D gene: NA; V gene: TRBV19; J gene: TRBJ1-5; CDR3 protein: CASNVVGSNQPQHF; CDR3 DNA: TGTGCCAGTAACGTTGTCGGTAGCAATCAGCCCCAGCATTTT
clone size: NA; D gene: TRBD2; V gene: TRBV7-9; J gene: TRBJ2-3; CDR3 protein: CASSSSGGGATDTQYF; CDR3 DNA: TGTGCCAGCAGCTCTTCTGGCGGGGGGGCCACAGATACGCAGTATTTT
clone size: NA; D gene: TRBD1; V gene: TRBV30; J gene: TRBJ2-7; CDR3 protein: CAWSLGQGTYEQYF; CDR3 DNA: TGTGCCTGGAGTCTTGGACAGGGGACCTACGAGCAGTACTTC
clone size: NA; D gene: TRBD1; V gene: TRBV14; J gene: TRBJ1-1; CDR3 protein: CASTTPTGAEGTEAFF; CDR3 DNA: TGTGCCAGCACGACCCCTACAGGGGCCGAGGGCACTGAAGCTTTCTTT
clone size: NA; D gene: TRBD1; V gene: TRBV5-1; J gene: TRBJ1-1; CDR3 protein: CASSQGTGATEAFF; CDR3 DNA: TGCGCCAGCAGCCAGGGGACAGGGGCCACTGAAGCTTTCTTT
clone size: NA; D gene: TRBD1; V gene: TRBV11-2; J gene: TRBJ1-2; CDR3 protein: CASSLITGGMSNYGYTF; CDR3 DNA: TGTGCCAGCAGCTTAATAACAGGGGGCATGAGTAACTATGGCTACACCTTC
clone size: NA; D gene: TRBD1; V gene: TRBV19; J gene: TRBJ1-2; CDR3 protein: CASSITGGDGYTF; CDR3 DNA: TGTGCCAGTAGCATTACAGGGGGCGACGGCTACACCTTC
clone size: few; D gene: TRBD2; V gene: TRBV19; J gene: TRBJ2-7; CDR3 protein: CASRNSGTTSEQYF; CDR3 DNA: TGTGCCAGTAGAAACAGCGGGACCACATCCGAGCAGTACTTC
clone size: NA; D gene: NA; V gene: TRBV19; J gene: TRBJ2-3; CDR3 protein: CASSILRESDTQYF; CDR3 DNA: TGTGCCAGTAGTATTCTACGGGAGTCAGATACGCAGTATTTT
clone size: NA; D gene: NA; V gene: TRBV2; J gene: TRBJ1-4; CDR3 protein: CASSDWGVSNEKLFF; CDR3 DNA: TGTGCCAGCAGTGATTGGGGGGTTAGTAATGAAAAACTGTTTTTT
clone size: NA; D gene: TRBD2; V gene: TRBV2; J gene: TRBJ2-1; CDR3 protein: CASSGFLAGYHNEQFF; CDR3 DNA: TGTGCCAGCAGCGGATTTCTAGCGGGGTACCACAATGAGCAGTTCTTC
clone size: NA; D gene: TRBD2; V gene: TRBV5-1; J gene: TRBJ2-2; CDR3 protein: CASSPLSGKALGGELFF; CDR3 DNA: TGCGCCAGCAGCCCACTTAGCGGGAAGGCCCTTGGCGGGGAGCTGTTTTTT
clone size: NA; D gene: TRBD2; V gene: TRBV5-1; J gene: TRBJ2-1; CDR3 protein: CASSPLAGGPVEQFF; CDR3 DNA: TGCGCCAGCAGCCCACTAGCGGGGGGGCCGGTTGAGCAGTTCTTC
clone size: NA; D gene: NA; V gene: TRBV5-1; J gene: TRBJ1-1; CDR3 protein: CASSLLTVQTTEAFF; CDR3 DNA: TGCGCCAGCAGCTTACTGACAGTTCAGACCACTGAAGCTTTCTTT
clone size: once; D gene: TRBD1; V gene: TRBV18; J gene: TRBJ2-6; CDR3 protein: CASSPPGQGLSGANVLTF; CDR3 DNA: TGTGCCAGCTCACCTCCGGGACAGGGCCTCTCTGGGGCCAACGTCCTGACTTTC
clone size: NA; D gene: TRBD1; V gene: TRBV12-3/TRBV12-4; J gene: TRBJ1-5; CDR3 protein: CASSKTGDQPQHF; CDR3 DNA: TGTGCCAGCAGTAAAACAGGGGATCAGCCCCAGCATTTT
clone size: NA; D gene: NA; V gene: TRBV13; J gene: TRBJ1-6; CDR3 protein: CASSRTENNSPLHF; CDR3 DNA: TGTGCCAGCAGCCGGACAGAAAATAATTCACCCCTCCACTTT
clone size: NA; D gene: TRBD1; V gene: TRBV5-1; J gene: TRBJ2-6; CDR3 protein: CASSLTGGRDNVLTF; CDR3 DNA: TGCGCCAGCAGCCTCACAGGGGGTCGGGACAACGTCCTGACTTTC
clone size: few; D gene: NA; V gene: TRBV27; J gene: TRBJ1-1; CDR3 protein: CASSSRGLNTEAFF; CDR3 DNA: TGTGCCAGCAGTAGTAGGGGTTTGAACACTGAAGCTTTCTTT
clone size: NA; D gene: NA; V gene: TRBV5-1; J gene: TRBJ2-1; CDR3 protein: CASRQGISNEQFF; CDR3 DNA: TGCGCCAGCAGGCAGGGGATCTCCAATGAGCAGTTCTTC
clone size: few; D gene: NA; V gene: TRBV5-4; J gene: TRBJ1-2; CDR3 protein: CASSLPQANYGYTF; CDR3 DNA: TGTGCCAGCAGCTTGCCACAGGCGAACTATGGCTACACCTTC
clone size: NA; D gene: TRBD2; V gene: TRBV6-4; J gene: TRBJ2-3; CDR3 protein: CASSPKTSGDGTDTQYF; CDR3 DNA: TGTGCCAGCAGTCCCAAAACTAGCGGAGACGGGACAGATACGCAGTATTTT
clone size: few; D gene: NA; V gene: TRBV11-2; J gene: TRBJ2-2; CDR3 protein: CASRRQGLNTGELFF; CDR3 DNA: TGTGCCAGCAGAAGGCAGGGATTGAACACCGGGGAGCTGTTTTTT
clone size: NA; D gene: TRBD1; V gene: TRBV25-1; J gene: TRBJ1-4; CDR3 protein: CASIIRGTSEKLFF; CDR3 DNA: TGTGCCAGCATTATCAGGGGGACGAGCGAAAAACTGTTTTTT
clone size: NA; D gene: NA; V gene: TRBV7-6; J gene: TRBJ2-1; CDR3 protein: CASSSGSNVYNEQFF; CDR3 DNA: TGTGCCAGCAGCTCCGGGAGTAACGTGTACAATGAGCAGTTCTTC
clone size: NA; D gene: TRBD1; V gene: TRBV13; J gene: TRBJ1-2; CDR3 protein: CASSLYQGAAGYTF; CDR3 DNA: TGTGCCAGCAGCTTATACCAGGGGGCCGCTGGCTACACCTTC
clone size: few; D gene: TRBD2; V gene: TRBV3-1/TRBV3-2; J gene: TRBJ2-5; CDR3 protein: CASSLGGAVETQYF; CDR3 DNA: TGTGCCAGCAGCCTCGGGGGGGCCGTAGAGACCCAGTACTTC
clone size: NA; D gene: NA; V gene: TRBV7-9; J gene: TRBJ2-5; CDR3 protein: CASSHGTLQETQYF; CDR3 DNA: TGTGCCAGCAGCCACGGTACCCTACAAGAGACCCAGTACTTC
clone size: NA; D gene: TRBD1; V gene: TRBV5-1; J gene: TRBJ2-1; CDR3 protein: CASSFQGDEQFF; CDR3 DNA: TGCGCCAGCAGTTTTCAGGGGGACGAGCAGTTCTTC
clone size: NA; D gene: NA; V gene: TRBV5-4; J gene: TRBJ1-1; CDR3 protein: CASSFGGEAFF; CDR3 DNA: TGTGCCAGCAGCTTCGGGGGGGAAGCTTTCTTT
clone size: NA; D gene: NA; V gene: TRBV4-1; J gene: TRBJ2-5; CDR3 protein: CASSQRQQSQETQYF; CDR3 DNA: TGCGCCAGCAGCCAACGACAACAGAGCCAAGAGACCCAGTACTTC
clone size: NA; D gene: NA; V gene: TRBV18; J gene: TRBJ1-3; CDR3 protein: CASSLGGVEDTIYF; CDR3 DNA: TGTGCCAGCTCACTCGGAGGAGTGGAAGACACCATATATTTT
clone size: NA; D gene: NA; V gene: TRBV6-1; J gene: TRBJ1-4; CDR3 protein: CASRDSTSNEKLFF; CDR3 DNA: TGTGCCAGCCGTGACAGTACAAGTAATGAAAAACTGTTTTTT
clone size: NA; D gene: NA; V gene: TRBV5-1; J gene: TRBJ1-4; CDR3 protein: CASSLDGTNEKLFF; CDR3 DNA: TGCGCCAGCAGCTTGGACGGAACTAATGAAAAACTGTTTTTT
clone size: NA; D gene: TRBD1; V gene: TRBV5-1; J gene: TRBJ2-7; CDR3 protein: CASSSAGTGSYEQYF; CDR3 DNA: TGCGCCAGCAGCTCCGCGGGGACAGGGTCCTACGAGCAGTACTTC
clone size: NA; D gene: NA; V gene: TRBV3-1/TRBV3-2; J gene: TRBJ2-7; CDR3 protein: CASSQGGLGYEQYF; CDR3 DNA: TGTGCCAGCAGCCAAGGGGGCCTGGGCTACGAGCAGTACTTC